This T cell receptor beta chain was documented in a study of shared clonotypes between healthy human individuals. TCRdb keeps only in-frame clones here, not all; method: immunoSEQ multiplex PCR. The top ten hold 0.4% to 0.45% of the sample, which has approximately 1,500,000 clones, under 99% seen once. CDR1 SGHDT and CDR2 YYEEEE come from the germline V gene. V shed 4 bases and J 1 base; nucleotides not matched to a gene: 5. The CDR3 is 16 residues long. The V call is TRBV5-6, the J call TRBJ2-2; TRBD2 matches at 9 bases. The sequencing input was naive CD4+ T cells sorted from blood. Subset denoted: CD45RA+ positively selected. The source is a man aged 25-45 years in good health. CDR3 residues: CASSRLAELNTGELFF. In nucleotides, the CDR3 is TGTGCCAGCAGCCGACTAGCGGAGTTGAACACCGGGGAGCTGTTTTTT.